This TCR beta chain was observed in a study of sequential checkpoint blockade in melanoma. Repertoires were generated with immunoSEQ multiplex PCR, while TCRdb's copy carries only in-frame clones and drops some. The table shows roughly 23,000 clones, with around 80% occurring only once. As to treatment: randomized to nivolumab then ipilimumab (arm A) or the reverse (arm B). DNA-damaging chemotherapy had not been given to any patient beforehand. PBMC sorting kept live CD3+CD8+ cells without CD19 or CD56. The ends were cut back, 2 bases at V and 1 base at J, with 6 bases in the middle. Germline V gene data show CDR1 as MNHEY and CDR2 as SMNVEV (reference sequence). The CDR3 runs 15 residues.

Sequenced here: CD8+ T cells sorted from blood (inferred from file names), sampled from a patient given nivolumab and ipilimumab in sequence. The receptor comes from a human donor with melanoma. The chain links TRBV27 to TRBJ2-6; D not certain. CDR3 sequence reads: CASSLIGSGANVLTF. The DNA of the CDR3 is TGTGCCAGCAGTTTAATCGGGTCTGGGGCCAACGTCCTGACTTTC. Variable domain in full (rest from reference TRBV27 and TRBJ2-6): EAQVTQNPRYLITVTGKKLTVTCSQNMNHEYMSWYRQDPGLGLRQIYYSMNVEVTDKGDVPEGYKVSRKEKRNFPLILESPSPNQTSLYFCASSLIGSGANVLTFGAGSRLTVL.